This TCR beta chain was sequenced in a study of blood T cell repertoires in COVID-19. The data were produced by immunoSEQ multiplex PCR, yet TCRdb's version contains in-frame clones alone and is incomplete. Of about 310,000 clones detected, about nine tenths appear once; the ten largest clones hold about 9.4%. Individuals drawn from 20 to 25 US areas were about 18 to 95 years old. Participant reports of clinical history set cohort assignment. Material: PBMCs or T cells enriched from blood (not recorded which). This receptor was taken from a woman in her 30s who had recovered from COVID-19.

The CDR3 protein is CASSLTGVYGYTF. The CDR3 nucleotides are TGTGCCAGCAGCTTAACAGGGGTCTATGGCTACACCTTC. The gene calls are TRBV11-2 and TRBJ1-2; 7 positions agree with TRBD1. V lost 2 bases and J lost 4; bases outside the gene matches: 1. Germline V gene sequence: CDR1 SGHAT, CDR2 FQNNGV. The CDR3 covers 13 residues.